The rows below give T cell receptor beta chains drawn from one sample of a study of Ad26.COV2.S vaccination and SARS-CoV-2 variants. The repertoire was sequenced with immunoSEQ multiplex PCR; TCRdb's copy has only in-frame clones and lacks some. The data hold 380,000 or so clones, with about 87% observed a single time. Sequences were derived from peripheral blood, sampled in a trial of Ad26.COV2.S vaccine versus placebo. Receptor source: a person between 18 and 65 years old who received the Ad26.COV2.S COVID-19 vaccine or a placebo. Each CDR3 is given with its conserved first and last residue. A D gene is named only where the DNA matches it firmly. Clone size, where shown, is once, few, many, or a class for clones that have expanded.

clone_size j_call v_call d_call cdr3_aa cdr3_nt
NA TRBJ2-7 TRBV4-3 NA CASSHRPDDRQYF TGCGCCAGCAGCCACCGACCCGACGATCGGCAGTACTTC
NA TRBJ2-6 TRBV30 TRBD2 CAWVPGRGDPGANVLTF TGTGCCTGGGTGCCCGGGAGGGGGGACCCTGGGGCCAACGTCCTGACTTTC
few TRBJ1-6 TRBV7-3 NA CASSWASHNSPLHF TGTGCCAGCAGCTGGGCCTCCCATAATTCACCCCTCCACTTT
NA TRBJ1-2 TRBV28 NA CASTLLSGRYGYTF TGTGCCAGCACCCTCTTATCGGGGCGCTATGGCTACACCTTC
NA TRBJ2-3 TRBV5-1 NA CASSVGALTDTQYF TGCGCCAGCAGCGTGGGGGCTCTCACAGATACGCAGTATTTT
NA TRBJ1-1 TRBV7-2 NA CASSPRGSNTEAFF TGTGCCAGCAGCCCGAGGGGGTCGAACACTGAAGCTTTCTTT
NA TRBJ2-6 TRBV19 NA CASTLGANVLTF TGTGCCAGTACTCTTGGGGCCAACGTCCTGACTTTC
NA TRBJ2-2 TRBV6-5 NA CASIPGAGELFF TGTGCCAGCATTCCCGGGGCCGGGGAGCTGTTTTTT
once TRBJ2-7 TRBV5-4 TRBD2 CASSPGGGGGYEQYF TGTGCCAGCAGCCCGGGGGGGGGAGGAGGCTACGAGCAGTACTTC
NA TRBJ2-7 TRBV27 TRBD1 CASSSGTEFFDYEQYF TGTGCCAGCAGTTCAGGGACAGAATTTTTTGACTACGAGCAGTACTTC
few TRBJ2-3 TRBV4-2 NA CASSQEFGGGSTDTQYF TGTGCCAGCAGCCAAGAATTCGGAGGGGGGAGCACAGATACGCAGTATTTT
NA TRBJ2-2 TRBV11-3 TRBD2 CASRTGTSEYGELFF TGTGCCAGCAGGACCGGGACTAGCGAGTACGGGGAGCTGTTTTTT